The 2 T cell receptor beta chains below all came from one sample that was sequenced in a study of T cells in Graves' hyperthyroidism and ophthalmopathy. RNA transcripts were the template for amplifying TCR beta CDR3 regions. The study used the HTBI primer set for a first-round RT-PCR of the TCR CDR3. TCRdb redid the calling of the multiplex PCR reads with MiXCR, one entry per CDR3 protein. The table has 450,000 to 700,000 distinct CDR3 sequences, roughly 50% seen once. Sequencing was carried out using peripheral blood or thyroid tissue (not recorded which). The receptors stem from a woman between 18 and 29 years old with Graves' hyperthyroidism.

This chain uses TRBV15 with TRBJ2-5; D is ambiguous. V was pared by 5 bases and J by 4 bases, with 14 bases between. Germline loops: CDR1 LNHNV, CDR2 YYDKDF (reference sequence). The CDR3 is made up of 14 amino acids. The CDR3 DNA reads TGTGCCACCAGCGGACGGGTCGATTCAGAGACCCAGTACTTC. It yields the protein CATSGRVDSETQYF.

The chain joins TRBV29-1 to TRBJ2-5, with D possibly called TRBD1 or TRBD2 (5 bases each). The CDR3 is made up of 11 amino acids. Trimming left V 7 bases short and J 9 bases short, with 15 bases between. From germline, CDR1 is SQVTM and CDR2 ANQGSEA. CDR3 sequence: CSEGPVSPQYF. The CDR3 DNA reads as TGCAGCGAGGGACCCGTCTCCCCCCAGTACTTC.